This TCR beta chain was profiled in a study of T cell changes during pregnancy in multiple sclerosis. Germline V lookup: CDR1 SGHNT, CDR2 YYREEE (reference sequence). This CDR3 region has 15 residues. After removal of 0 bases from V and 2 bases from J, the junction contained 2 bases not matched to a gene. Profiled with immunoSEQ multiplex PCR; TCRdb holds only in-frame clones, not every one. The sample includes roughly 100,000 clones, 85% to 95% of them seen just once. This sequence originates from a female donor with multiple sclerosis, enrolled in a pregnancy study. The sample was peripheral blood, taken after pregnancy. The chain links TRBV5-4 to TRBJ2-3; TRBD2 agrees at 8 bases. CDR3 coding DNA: TGTGCCAGCAGCTTGGAACTAGCGGTCACAGATACGCAGTATTTT. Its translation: CASSLELAVTDTQYF.